This is a list of T cell receptor beta chains from one sample in a study of blood T cell repertoires in COVID-19. Here immunoSEQ multiplex PCR was the method, and the copy in TCRdb shows in-frame clones only, minus some. The profile covers 200,000 or so clones, with 86% appearing a single time and around 0.76% taken by the ten largest. Material: peripheral blood. Receptors originate from a woman in her sixties or seventies with acute or convalescent COVID-19. Both conserved end residues are part of each CDR3.

>TRBV5-1|TRBJ1-6
CASSKQGNYNSPLHF
>TRBV19|TRBJ1-2
CASSHRGGGYTF
>TRBV9|TRBJ2-3
CASSPRPGLAGVDTQYF
>TRBV5-4|TRBJ2-6
CASSLGGFSSGANVLTF
>TRBV5-4|TRBJ1-2
CASSLDRYGYTF
>TRBV6-1|TRBJ1-3
CASSEVAGSGNTIYF
>TRBV7-2|TRBJ1-6
CASSLDSMNSPLHF
>TRBV6-2/TRBV6-3|TRBJ1-6
CASSAAQGYNSPLHF
>TRBV24-1|TRBJ1-1
CATSDPGGEAFF
>TRBV2|TRBJ2-2
CASSGERDTGELFF
>TRBV20-1|TRBJ1-4
CSASQGSNEKLFF
>TRBV5-1|TRBJ2-3
CASSLPLDTQYF
>TRBV5-5|TRBJ1-5
CASSLADRQPQHF
>TRBV2|TRBJ1-1
CASSEESVRVMNTEAFF
>TRBV19|TRBJ2-7
CASSIGTASPTGQYF
>TRBV10-3|TRBJ2-3
CAISGGTSGRVDTQYF
>TRBV6-5|TRBJ2-3
CASSSPTGPDTQYF
>TRBV9|TRBJ1-1
CASSVDPGSRGTEAFF
>TRBV5-1|TRBJ2-7
CASSLEGVLRDRYHEQYF
>TRBV19|TRBJ2-7
CASSSTSGGFYEQYF
>TRBV27|TRBJ1-5
CASSPSGAAQPQHF
>TRBV2|TRBJ2-7
CASNRDAYEQYF
>TRBV5-4|TRBJ2-2
CASSLTSGGWANTGELFF
>TRBV10-3|TRBJ2-1
CAISGRGVYNEQFF
>TRBV4-3|TRBJ1-1
CASSQESGYEAFF
>TRBV20-1|TRBJ2-7
CSAKQGYEQYF
>TRBV9|TRBJ1-1
CASSVVGSMNTEAFF
>TRBV11-3|TRBJ1-1
CASSLGRGGNTEAFF
>TRBV9|TRBJ1-2
CASSVGQVDELHGYTF
>TRBV11-3|TRBJ2-5
CASSPSGAVQETQYF
>TRBV7-2|TRBJ2-3
CASSLFGGQSTDTQYF
>TRBV5-1|TRBJ1-6
CASSRDGDNNSPLHF
>TRBV2|TRBJ2-2
CASRRTGELFF
>TRBV19|TRBJ2-5
CASRGTLRKETQYF
>TRBV10-3|TRBJ2-7
CAISLTDSLNSYEQYF
>TRBV5-4|TRBJ1-3
CASSIQGSIRGNTIYF
>TRBV4-1|TRBJ2-7
CASSQGLRYEQYF
>TRBV5-1|TRBJ2-5
CASSLGLAGQTQYF
>TRBV19|TRBJ2-4
CASSIVLSGSKNIQYF
>TRBV18|TRBJ1-2
CASSPAREGANYGYTF
>TRBV5-1|TRBJ2-1
CASSFVSGVSGGNEQFF
>TRBV10-3|TRBJ2-7
CATRGDRERDEQYF
>TRBV5-5|TRBJ1-2
CASSDPGQGASGYTF
>TRBV19|TRBJ1-1
CASTSTGTGHTEAFF
>TRBV7-7|TRBJ2-2
CASSFGRAGTGELFF
>TRBV7-8|TRBJ2-5
CASSLDQTAYQETQYF
>TRBV24-1|TRBJ2-1
CATSSSSGRGNSYNEQFF
>TRBV18|TRBJ2-7
CASSPGLAGVNSYEQYF